These 30 T cell receptor beta chains were all obtained from the same sample, sequenced in a study of blood T cell repertoires in COVID-19. Method: immunoSEQ multiplex PCR; TCRdb's copy keeps in-frame clones and lacks some. The table shows about 310,000 clones, with more than 75% occurring only once. The source material was peripheral blood. The receptors shown here come from a woman aged 45 to 65 who had recovered from COVID-19.

V and J are TRBV11-2 and TRBJ1-2; 7 bases are shared with TRBD1. Germline V gene data show CDR1 as SGHAT and CDR2 as FQNNGV. The J segment lost 3 bases and the V segment lost 4 bases, leaving 8 bases of the junction unmatched. The CDR3 totals 15 residues. CDR3 bases: TGTGCCAGCAGCTCCGGGACAGCCACTTACTATGGCTACACCTTC. Its protein product is CASSSGTATYYGYTF.

The chain links TRBV27 to TRBJ2-5; D gene ambiguous. Germline-derived CDR1 and CDR2 are MNHEY and SMNVEV (reference sequence). CDR3 size: 15 residues. V was clipped by 1 base and J by 0 bases, with 9 bases between them. Here the CDR3 reads CASSLFGRYQETQYF. Here the CDR3 DNA reads TGTGCCAGCAGTTTATTTGGCAGGTACCAAGAGACCCAGTACTTC.

The rearrangement joins TRBV27 to TRBJ2-7; TRBD2 matches at 10 bases. CDR1 is MNHEY, CDR2 SMNVEV, per germline (reference sequence). Germline trimming cut 5 bases from V and 0 bases from J; bases unmatched to any gene: 1. CDR3 length equals 14 residues. CDR3 in amino acids: CASSRTSGSYEQYF. The CDR3 DNA is TGTGCCAGCAGTCGGACTAGCGGCTCCTACGAGCAGTACTTC.

With respect to this clone: The same CDR3 can be traced to other DNA sequences in this sample. CDR3 bases: TGTGCCAGCAGCCAAGACACAGGTGAAGCTTTCTTT. Protein: CASSQDTGEAFF. The J gene is TRBJ1-1, the V gene TRBV4-2; D might be TRBD1 (5 bases). The V end lost 0 bases, the J end lost 7 bases, and 6 bases lay between the germline ends. This CDR3 contains 12 residues. Germline V gene lookup returns CDR1 LGHNA and CDR2 YNFKEQ.

The chain combines TRBV7-8 with TRBJ1-5, with D possibly matching TRBD1 (6 bases). This CDR3 comprises 13 residues. The germline CDR1 and CDR2 sequences are SGHVS and FQNEAQ. Trimming removed 4 bases at V and 7 bases at J, with 11 bases between. CDR3: CASSSLQGQPQHF. The CDR3 DNA follows: TGTGCCAGCAGCTCATTACAGGGACAGCCCCAGCATTTT.

The J gene is TRBJ1-2, the V gene TRBV30; D unresolved. CDR3 size: 11 residues. Between the trimmed V and J ends, which lost 3 bases and 1 base, there was a span of 3 bases. Per germline, CDR1 GTSNPN and CDR2 SVGIG (reference sequence). The CDR3 loop reads CAWSFNYGYTF. DNA of the CDR3: TGTGCCTGGAGCTTTAACTATGGCTACACCTTC.

The V call is TRBV6-5, the J call TRBJ2-7; 7 positions agree with TRBD1. From germline, CDR1 is MNHEY and CDR2 SVGAGI. The CDR3 has 14 amino acids. J was trimmed by 7 bases and V by 6 bases; bases with no gene match: 12. The CDR3 bases are TGTGCCAGCAGCCGCCTTTGGGACAGTCAAGAGCAGTACTTC. Translation gives CASSRLWDSQEQYF.

V usage is TRBV29-1 and J usage is TRBJ1-1; 8 bases are shared with TRBD1. The CDR3 contains 11 residues. V gave up 7 bases and J gave up 10 bases; unmatched junction bases: 8. The germline V gene has CDR1 SQVTM and CDR2 ANQGSEA. The CDR3 reads CSDNRGLRAFF. The DNA of the CDR3 is TGCAGCGACAACAGGGGGTTGAGAGCTTTCTTT.

This rearrangement joins TRBV18 to TRBJ1-5; D not certain. The germline gives CDR1 KGHSH, CDR2 LQKENI. The CDR3 is 15 amino acids. V shed 3 bases and J shed 2 bases, with 11 bases lying between them. The CDR3, as DNA: TGTGCCAGCTCACCCTCGCCCGGGGGCAATCAGCCCCAGCATTTT. Its protein is CASSPSPGGNQPQHF.

The chain recombines TRBV19 with TRBJ1-5; no firm D call. Looked up from germline, CDR1 is LNHDA and CDR2 is SQIVND (reference sequence). V was pared by 3 bases and J by 2 bases, with 14 bases between. The length of the CDR3 is 16 residues. The CDR3 protein is CASSIHDTGGNQPQHF. DNA of the CDR3: TGTGCCAGTAGTATCCACGACACCGGGGGCAATCAGCCCCAGCATTTT.

The J gene is TRBJ1-6, the V gene TRBV15; the D is unclear. The V gene's germline CDR1 is LNHNV and CDR2 YYDKDF (reference sequence). With 5 bases removed from V and 6 bases from J, the gap between germline ends came to 8 bases. The CDR3 has 13 residues. CDR3 nucleotides: TGTGCCACCAGCCGGGGTTCTAATTCACCCCTCCACTTT. The encoded protein is CATSRGSNSPLHF. The full variable domain, in which reference TRBV15 and TRBJ1-6 provide the parts outside the CDR3, is DAMVIQNPRYQVTQFGKPVTLSCSQTLNHNVMYWYQQKSSQAPKLLFHYYDKDFNNEADTPDNFQSRRPNTSFCFLDIRSPGLGDTAMYLCATSRGSNSPLHFGNGTRLTVT.

The CDR3 sequence is CASSFGLAGITDTQYF. The CDR3 nucleotides read TGTGCCAGCAGCTTTGGACTAGCGGGGATCACAGATACGCAGTATTTT. This chain uses TRBV7-3 with TRBJ2-3, with TRBD2 matching 12 bases. Germline lookup yields CDR1 SGHTA and CDR2 FQGTGA. The CDR3 has 16 amino acids. With 3 bases clipped from V and 2 bases from J, the junction kept 3 bases outside the gene matches.

The genes are TRBV6-1 and TRBJ2-3; D is undetermined. CDR1 is MNHNS and CDR2 is SASEGT in the germline V gene. This CDR3 spans 14 amino acids. Deletions cut 2 bases from V and 8 bases from J, with 14 bases between. The CDR3 protein is CASSEFGPTVTQYF. The CDR3 nucleotides read TGTGCCAGCAGTGAATTTGGCCCCACCGTTACGCAGTATTTT.

V is TRBV29-1 and J is TRBJ2-5; 7 positions match TRBD1. Losses at the gene ends were 5 bases for V and 8 bases for J; bases not matched to a gene: 11. Germline V lookup: CDR1 SQVTM, CDR2 ANQGSEA. The length of the CDR3 is 13 residues. The CDR3 DNA reads TGCAGCGTTCGAGGGACAGTGACGGCAACCCAGTACTTC. Protein sequence: CSVRGTVTATQYF.

This clone was seen a single time. V is TRBV19 and J is TRBJ2-7; D remains ambiguous. Germline V gives CDR1 LNHDA, CDR2 SQIVND (reference sequence). This CDR3 has 12 residues. V lost 5 bases and J 4 bases, leaving 9 bases between the germline ends. This CDR3 reads CASSSGDYEQYF. The CDR3, as DNA: TGTGCCAGTAGTTCCGGTGATTACGAGCAGTACTTC.

The chain recombines TRBV19 with TRBJ2-1; 8 nucleotides match TRBD2. The CDR3 is made up of 15 amino acids. Germline V lookup: CDR1 LNHDA, CDR2 SQIVND (reference sequence). The V and J ends lost 1 base and 3 bases, in that order; junction bases with no gene match: 2. CDR3 in amino acids: CASSIVAGHYNEQFF. In nucleotides, the CDR3 is TGTGCCAGTAGTATAGTAGCGGGACACTACAATGAGCAGTTCTTC.

A single count supports this clone. The chain combines TRBV12-3 or TRBV12-4 with TRBJ1-3; no firm D call. This CDR3 comprises 11 residues. V was shortened by 7 bases and J by 5 bases, with 6 bases between the two germline ends. CDR3 coding DNA: TGTGCCAGCACACTGCGAAACACCATATATTTT. It specifies CASTLRNTIYF.

This chain links TRBV12-3 or TRBV12-4 with TRBJ2-3; D not resolved. Trimming cost V 3 bases and J 1 base, with 5 bases left between them. The CDR3 runs 13 residues. CDR3 amino acids: CASSFRGTDTQYF. CDR3 DNA: TGTGCCAGCAGTTTTCGAGGCACAGATACGCAGTATTTT.

The gene calls are TRBV10-2 and TRBJ1-2; perhaps TRBD1 as D (6 bases). The CDR3 contains 14 residues. V lost 5 bases and J lost 0, with 10 bases in between. From germline, CDR1 is WSHSY and CDR2 SAAADI. CDR3 protein: CASSRQVANYGYTF. DNA of the CDR3: TGCGCCAGCAGTAGACAGGTAGCTAACTATGGCTACACCTTC.

This chain connects TRBV6-2 or TRBV6-3 to TRBJ1-1; D gene ambiguous. The CDR3 is 13 amino acids. Germline V CDR1 and CDR2: MNHEY, SVGEGT. V was pared by 7 bases and J by 10 bases, with 19 bases between. CDR3 sequence reads: CASTPNAVVGAFF. The CDR3 DNA reads as TGTGCCAGCACCCCTAACGCGGTTGTTGGAGCTTTCTTT.

This clone has just one count. The gene calls are TRBV18 and TRBJ2-3, with 8 bases identical to TRBD2. Trimming at V came to 0 bases and at J to 1 base, leaving 15 bases not matched to a gene. The CDR3 is 20 residues long. The germline gives CDR1 KGHSH, CDR2 LQKENI. This chain's CDR3 is CASSPPYQSGTSFGTDTQYF. The DNA for the CDR3 is TGTGCCAGCTCACCACCATACCAGTCCGGGACTAGTTTCGGCACAGATACGCAGTATTTT. Combining the CDR3 with reference TRBV18 and TRBJ2-3 gives the whole variable domain NAGVMQNPRHLVRRRGQEARLRCSPMKGHSHVYWYRQLPEEGLKFMVYLQKENIIDESGMPKERFSAEFPKEGPSILRIQQVVRGDSAAYFCASSPPYQSGTSFGTDTQYFGPGTRLTVL.

On this clone: Other DNA sequences of this sample code for an identical CDR3. As DNA, the CDR3 is TGCAGTGCTAGCTCAGGCCACGAGCAGTACTTC. Its protein is CSASSGHEQYF. The chain carries TRBV20-1 and TRBJ2-7, with D unclear. Germline CDR1 reads DFQATT; CDR2 reads SNEGSKA (reference sequence). Trimming cost V 3 bases and J 5 bases, with 8 bases left between them. This CDR3 is built from 11 residues.

The J gene is TRBJ1-5, the V gene TRBV6-2 or TRBV6-3, with D perhaps matching TRBD1 (6 bases). V was trimmed by 0 bases and J by 7 bases, leaving 19 bases between them. The CDR3 sequence is 17 residues long. Per germline, CDR1 MNHEY and CDR2 SVGEGT. The CDR3 here is CASSYSKRARGGQPQHF. As DNA, the CDR3 is TGTGCCAGCAGTTACTCGAAGAGGGCCAGGGGCGGCCAGCCCCAGCATTTT.

CDR3 DNA: TGTGCCAGCAGCCAGATGGCAGGGGACACTGAAGCTTTCTTT. Its protein product is CASSQMAGDTEAFF. This chain links TRBV3-1 (or the pseudogene TRBV3-2) with TRBJ1-1; a weak D match, TRBD1 (6 bases). This CDR3 comprises 14 residues. V was cut by 3 bases and J by 3 bases, with 11 bases left in between. CDR1 LGHDT and CDR2 YNNKEL come from the germline V gene (reference sequence).

CDR3 sequence (DNA): TGTGCCAGCAGCCGGAGTCCAGAGACCCAGTACTTC. Residues: CASSRSPETQYF. J is TRBJ2-5 and V is TRBV6-2 or TRBV6-3; D call uncertain. V lost 6 bases and J 4 bases, leaving 9 bases between the germline ends. CDR1 is MNHEY, CDR2 SVGEGT, per germline. The CDR3 length is 12 residues.

CDR3 loop: CASSRPGLAKADTQYF. The CDR3 DNA reads as TGTGCCAGCAGCCGGCCGGGACTAGCGAAGGCAGATACGCAGTATTTT. The rearrangement joins TRBV28 to TRBJ2-3, with 10 nucleotides matching TRBD2. With V trimmed by 6 bases and J by 4 bases, 10 bases remained unmatched. The length of the CDR3 is 16 residues. Germline V gene sequence: CDR1 MDHEN, CDR2 SYDVKM.

The rearrangement joins TRBV11-2 to TRBJ1-3, with a possible D match to TRBD1 (6 bases). The V gene's germline CDR1 is SGHAT and CDR2 FQNNGV. V was clipped by 5 bases and J by 4 bases, with 24 bases between them. The CDR3 extends over 18 amino acids. This chain's CDR3 is CASSVWGPRTGSGNTIYF. The CDR3 DNA is TGTGCCAGCAGCGTTTGGGGTCCCCGCACAGGGTCAGGAAACACCATATATTTT.

V and J are TRBV12-3 or TRBV12-4 and TRBJ2-7, with a possible D match to TRBD1 (6 bases). The CDR3 consists of 12 residues. The V end was cut by 6 bases, the J end by 7 bases, with 13 bases between. CDR3 region: CASRGTGKEQYF. CDR3 sequence (DNA): TGTGCCAGCAGGGGTACAGGGAAAGAGCAGTACTTC.

The chain has TRBV5-1 and TRBJ2-2; D is unresolved. This CDR3 has 12 residues. Germline CDR1 reads SGHRS; CDR2 reads YFSETQ. The V end lost 6 bases, the J end lost 1 base, and 4 bases lay between the germline ends. CDR3 residues: CASTVNTGELFF. The CDR3 coding sequence is TGCGCCAGCACTGTGAACACCGGGGAGCTGTTTTTT. The full variable domain, with the rest looked up from reference TRBV5-1 and TRBJ2-2, is KAGVTQTPRYLIKTRGQQVTLSCSPISGHRSVSWYQQTPGQGLQFLFEYFSETQRNKGNFPGRFSGRQFSNSRSEMNVSTLELGDSALYLCASTVNTGELFFGEGSRLTVL.

The chain couples TRBV3-1 (or the pseudogene TRBV3-2) to TRBJ2-3, with 11 bases fitting TRBD2. Germline-derived CDR1 and CDR2 are LGHDT and YNNKEL (reference sequence). V lost 2 bases, J lost 5 bases, and 9 bases stayed unmatched. The CDR3 extends over 17 amino acids. CDR3 sequence (DNA): TGTGCCAGCAGCCAATCCCCTCTAGCGGGGGGCCTAGATACGCAGTATTTT. This gives the protein CASSQSPLAGGLDTQYF.